Presented here are 10 T cell receptor beta chains from one specimen sequenced in a study of STAT5B mutations in CD4+ large granular lymphocyte leukemia. Method: immunoSEQ multiplex PCR; TCRdb's copy keeps in-frame clones and lacks some. Of roughly 30,000 clones in the sample, over 80% were seen once. The sequenced material came from CD4+ T cells from blood buffy coats. These receptors were taken from a human donor in good health.

This chain connects TRBV5-8 to TRBJ1-1; D remains ambiguous. Germline V lookup: CDR1 SGHTS, CDR2 YDEGEE. CDR3 length equals 12 residues. Trimming left V 2 bases short and J 4 bases short, with 6 bases between. CDR3 protein: CASSFTVTEAFF. Written as DNA, the CDR3 is TGTGCCAGCAGCTTCACAGTCACTGAAGCTTTCTTT. Complete variable domain (other parts from reference TRBV5-8 and TRBJ1-1): EAGVTQSPTHLIKTRGQQATLRCSPISGHTSVYWYQQALGLGLQFLLWYDEGEERNRGNFPPRFSGRQFPNYSSELNVNALELEDSALYLCASSFTVTEAFFGQGTRLTVV.

This chain joins TRBV27 and TRBJ1-1, with 7 nucleotides matching TRBD1. The CDR3 is made up of 15 amino acids. The ends lost 0 bases at V and 3 bases at J; junction bases unmatched: 4. Germline-derived CDR1 and CDR2 are MNHEY and SMNVEV (reference sequence). CDR3 sequence reads: CASSLSPGGDTEAFF. CDR3 coding DNA: TGTGCCAGCAGTTTATCCCCAGGGGGGGACACTGAAGCTTTCTTT.

The CDR3 sequence is CASTPDTQYF. The CDR3 DNA reads as TGTGCCAGCACCCCAGATACGCAGTATTTT. The chain has TRBV9 and TRBJ2-3; D ambiguous. The germline V gene has CDR1 SGDLS and CDR2 YYNGEE. V lost 6 bases to trimming and J lost 4 bases, with 3 bases between them. The CDR3 contains 10 residues.

V gene TRBV5-1 combines with J gene TRBJ2-2, with 8 bases that match TRBD2. CDR1 SGHRS and CDR2 YFSETQ come from the germline V gene. This CDR3 spans 16 amino acids. Germline trimming cut 2 bases from V and 4 bases from J; bases unmatched to any gene: 7. The CDR3 sequence is CASSFSPSGSTGELFF. Written as DNA, the CDR3 is TGCGCCAGCAGCTTTAGTCCTAGCGGGTCCACCGGGGAGCTGTTTTTT.

The chain combines TRBV2 with TRBJ2-5; D gene unclear. Looked up from germline, CDR1 is SNHLY and CDR2 is FYNNEI. The length of the CDR3 is 11 residues. Trimming removed 3 bases from V and 5 bases from J, with 4 bases in between. The CDR3 is CASSEEETQYF. As DNA, the CDR3 is TGTGCCAGCAGTGAGGAGGAGACCCAGTACTTC.

The rearrangement uses TRBV6-6 and TRBJ2-7, with 12 bases that match TRBD2. The length of the CDR3 is 16 residues. Per the germline V gene, CDR1 is MNHNY and CDR2 is SVGAGI (reference sequence). V was clipped by 6 bases and J by 3 bases; unmatched bases: 9. In nucleotides, the CDR3 is TGTGCCAGCAGCACCTTCCGGACTAGCGGGGTCTACGAGCAGTACTTC. Translation gives CASSTFRTSGVYEQYF.

The gene calls are TRBV7-3 and TRBJ2-1, with D perhaps being TRBD1 or TRBD2 (6 bases each). Trimming stripped 3 bases from V and 5 bases from J, with 17 bases between. The CDR3 length is 16 residues. Per the germline V gene, CDR1 is SGHTA and CDR2 is FQGTGA. DNA for the CDR3: TGTGCCAGCAGCTTCCCGACAGGAGGGACTGACAATGAGCAGTTCTTC. Translating it yields CASSFPTGGTDNEQFF. Complete variable domain (other parts from reference TRBV7-3 and TRBJ2-1): GAGVSQTPSNKVTEKGKYVELRCDPISGHTALYWYRQSLGQGPEFLIYFQGTGAADDSGLPNDRFFAVRPEGSVSTLKIQRTERGDSAVYLCASSFPTGGTDNEQFFGPGTRLTVL.

CDR3 DNA: TGCGCCAGCAGCTACCCGACTAGCGGGATCAGCTCCTACAATGAGCAGTTCTTC. As protein: CASSYPTSGISSYNEQFF. The rearrangement uses TRBV5-1 and TRBJ2-1, with 11 bases aligning to TRBD2. This CDR3 has 18 residues. The V segment lost 3 bases and the J segment 0 bases; nucleotides outside the gene matches: 8. Germline CDR1 and CDR2: SGHRS and YFSETQ.

The rearrangement joins TRBV7-2 to TRBJ1-5; unclear D gene. CDR3 length equals 15 residues. Trimming shortened V by 1 base and J by 7 bases, and 14 bases separated the two germline ends. The germline CDR1 and CDR2 sequences are SGHTA and FQGNSA. CDR3 sequence (DNA): TGTGCCAGCAGCTTAGTGGGGTCGAGCGGGCAGCCCCAGCATTTT. Protein product: CASSLVGSSGQPQHF.

J is TRBJ2-5 and V is TRBV9, with 7 bases aligning to TRBD2. Germline CDR1 SGDLS, CDR2 YYNGEE. With 2 bases clipped from V and 4 bases from J, the junction kept 8 bases outside the gene matches. This CDR3 is built from 15 residues. The DNA for the CDR3 is TGTGCCAGCAGCGTTTATGCGGGAGACCGAGAGACCCAGTACTTC. Protein: CASSVYAGDRETQYF. The entire variable domain, with the rest obtained from reference TRBV9 and TRBJ2-5, is as follows: DSGVTQTPKHLITATGQRVTLRCSPRSGDLSVYWYQQSLDQGLQFLIQYYNGEERAKGNILERFSAQQFPDLHSELNLSSLELGDSALYFCASSVYAGDRETQYFGPGTRLLVL.